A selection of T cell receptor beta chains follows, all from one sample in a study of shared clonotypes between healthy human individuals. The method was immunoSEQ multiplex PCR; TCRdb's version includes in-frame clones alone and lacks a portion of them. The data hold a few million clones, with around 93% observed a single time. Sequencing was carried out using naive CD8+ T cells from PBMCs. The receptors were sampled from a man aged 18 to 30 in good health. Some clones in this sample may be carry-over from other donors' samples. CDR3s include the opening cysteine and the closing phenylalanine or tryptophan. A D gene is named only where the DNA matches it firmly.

CDR3 DNA: TGTGCCAGCGGAAGCCCTAGCAATCAGCCCCAGCATTTT
CDR3 protein: CASGSPSNQPQHF
J gene: TRBJ1-5
D gene: NA
V gene: TRBV28

CDR3 DNA: TGTGCCAGCAGCTTAGACAGAACTGAAGCTTTCTTT
CDR3 protein: CASSLDRTEAFF
J gene: TRBJ1-1
D gene: NA
V gene: TRBV7-9

CDR3 DNA: TGTGCCAGCGACGGGAGGGGGGAGACCCAGTACTTC
CDR3 protein: CASDGRGETQYF
J gene: TRBJ2-5
D gene: TRBD2
V gene: TRBV25-1

CDR3 DNA: TGCGCCAGCAGCTTGGCTAGCGCAGATACGCAGTATTTT
CDR3 protein: CASSLASADTQYF
J gene: TRBJ2-3
D gene: NA
V gene: TRBV5-1

CDR3 DNA: TGTGCCAGCAGGGGACAGGGGGCCCGTGTGGCAGATACGCAGTATTTT
CDR3 protein: CASRGQGARVADTQYF
J gene: TRBJ2-3
D gene: TRBD1
V gene: TRBV2

CDR3 DNA: TGTGCCAGCAGCTTAAACGCAGGCCCCTCCTACGAGCAGTACTTC
CDR3 protein: CASSLNAGPSYEQYF
J gene: TRBJ2-7
D gene: NA
V gene: TRBV7-2

CDR3 DNA: TGTGCCAGCAGCCGGGGGGCAGGGCCCATGAACACTGAAGCTTTCTTT
CDR3 protein: CASSRGAGPMNTEAFF
J gene: TRBJ1-1
D gene: NA
V gene: TRBV7-9

CDR3 DNA: TGTGCCAGCAGCTTAGGGCTAGCCAAAAACATTCAGTACTTC
CDR3 protein: CASSLGLAKNIQYF
J gene: TRBJ2-4
D gene: NA
V gene: TRBV7-9

CDR3 DNA: TGTGCCAGCAGCTTAACTTTTGACGTAGGGGGAGATACGCAGTATTTT
CDR3 protein: CASSLTFDVGGDTQYF
J gene: TRBJ2-3
D gene: NA
V gene: TRBV13

CDR3 DNA: TGTGCCAGCAGTTACTCCCTTCAGGGGTACTATGGCTACACCTTC
CDR3 protein: CASSYSLQGYYGYTF
J gene: TRBJ1-2
D gene: NA
V gene: TRBV6-6